This T cell receptor beta chain was observed in a study of T cell repertoires in cytomegalovirus infection. TCRdb called the reads again in MiXCR, with one record for every CDR3 protein. Of roughly 500,000 distinct CDR3 sequences in the sample, 16% were seen once. There are many counts of this clonotype. Per the germline V gene, CDR1 is MNHEY and CDR2 is SMNVEV (reference sequence). There are 13 residues in the CDR3. Trimming stripped 8 bases from V and 0 bases from J, with 8 bases between. The V call is TRBV27, the J call TRBJ2-1; D gene uncertain. The sequenced material came from CD8+ T cells from PBMCs. The source of this sequence is a human donor in good health (CMV status not recorded). Some clones in this sample may be carry-over from other donors' samples. CDR3 residues: CASSYLSYNEQFF. The CDR3 DNA reads TGTGCCAGCTCGTACCTCTCCTACAATGAGCAGTTCTTC.